Sequencing of this TCR beta chain was carried out in a study of a mutant IDH1 vaccine in newly diagnosed glioma. Background on the study: Pretreatment consisted of radiotherapy, temozolomide, or both, with most receiving both.

The time point: week 5, during vaccination. The investigators gave 300 ug of mutant IDH1 20-mer peptide in each vaccine dose, together with topical imiquimod. The CDR3 sequence is 16 residues long. J gave up 2 bases and V 6 bases, and 6 bases lay outside the gene matches. The germline V gene has CDR1 MDHEN and CDR2 SYDVKM. In regard to this clone: No antigen is known for it.

Libraries were prepared by immunoSEQ multiplex PCR; TCRdb keeps only in-frame clonotypes and omits some of them. The data show about 27,000 clones, with 77% seen just once and around 9% held by the top ten. The rearrangement uses TRBV28 and TRBJ2-2; 10 positions match TRBD1. The source is a middle-aged man with glioma. Sequencing used PBMCs, obtained from a glioma patient whose treatment included an IDH1 peptide vaccine. CDR3 residues: CASSFRDRGNTGELFF. The CDR3 DNA reads TGTGCCAGCAGCTTCCGGGACAGGGGTAACACCGGGGAGCTGTTTTTT.